This T cell receptor (beta chain) was recovered during a study of graft-versus-host responses after intestinal transplantation. Intraepithelial and lamina propria lymphocytes were freed from processed graft tissue. The method was immunoSEQ multiplex PCR; TCRdb's version includes in-frame clones alone and lacks a portion of them. The sample includes 37,000 or so clones, roughly nine tenths of them seen just once. Looked up from germline, CDR1 is LNHDA and CDR2 is SQIVND (reference sequence). The CDR3 contains 15 residues. V was shortened by 3 bases and J by 4 bases, with 15 bases between the two germline ends.

The sample here was ileum tissue, taken around seven months after intestinal transplant. This sequence originates from a human patient who received an intestinal transplant, so some T cells may come from the graft donor. V is TRBV19 and J is TRBJ1-2, with D possibly matching TRBD1 (6 bases). CDR3 region: CASSIPFEGVYGYTF. Written as DNA, the CDR3 is TGTGCCAGTAGTATCCCGTTCGAGGGGGTCTATGGCTACACCTTC.